This T cell receptor (beta chain) was obtained from a study of Graves' ophthalmopathy and Graves' hyperthyroidism. Notes on this clonotype: Antigen: not known.

V was pared by 7 bases and J by 0 bases, with 16 bases between. The CDR3 has 16 amino acids. The V gene's germline CDR1 is LNHDA and CDR2 SQIVND (reference sequence). Study-wide findings and caveats: Most thyroid clonotypes with frequency above 0.001 were detected in blood too.

Beta-chain TCR CDR3 regions were amplified from RNA transcripts. First-round RT-PCR used HTBI primers; second-round multiplex PCR followed. Via MiXCR, TCRdb re-called the multiplex PCR reads, giving one row per CDR3 protein. Of 260,000 or so distinct CDR3 sequences in the sample, about 46% were seen once. Input material: peripheral blood. The receptor comes from an adult man with Graves' ophthalmopathy. V and J are TRBV19 and TRBJ1-5; TRBD1 is a possible D gene (5 bases). CDR3 sequence reads: CASTADQGPSNQPQHF. The DNA of the CDR3 is TGTGCCAGTACCGCAGACCAGGGCCCTAGCAATCAGCCCCAGCATTTT.